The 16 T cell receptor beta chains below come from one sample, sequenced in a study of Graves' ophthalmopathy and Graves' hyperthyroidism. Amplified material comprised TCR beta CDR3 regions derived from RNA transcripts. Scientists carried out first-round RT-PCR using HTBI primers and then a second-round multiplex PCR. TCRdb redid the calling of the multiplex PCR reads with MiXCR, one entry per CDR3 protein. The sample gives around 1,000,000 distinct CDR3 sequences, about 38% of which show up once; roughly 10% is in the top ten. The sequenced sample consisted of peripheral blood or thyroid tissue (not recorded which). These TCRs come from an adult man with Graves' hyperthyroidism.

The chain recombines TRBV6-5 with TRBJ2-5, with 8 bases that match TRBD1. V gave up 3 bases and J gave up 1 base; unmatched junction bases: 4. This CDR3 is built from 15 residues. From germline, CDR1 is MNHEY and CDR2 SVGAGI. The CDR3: CASSYRTGPQETQYF. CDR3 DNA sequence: TGTGCCAGCAGTTATCGGACAGGGCCCCAAGAGACCCAGTACTTC.

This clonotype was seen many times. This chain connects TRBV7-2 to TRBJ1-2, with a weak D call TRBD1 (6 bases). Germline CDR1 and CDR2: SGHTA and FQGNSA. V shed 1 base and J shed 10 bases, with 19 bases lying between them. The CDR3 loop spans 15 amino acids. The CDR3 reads CASSLVGAASRDYTF. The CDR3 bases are TGTGCCAGCAGCTTAGTGGGGGCTGCCTCTAGAGACTACACCTTC.

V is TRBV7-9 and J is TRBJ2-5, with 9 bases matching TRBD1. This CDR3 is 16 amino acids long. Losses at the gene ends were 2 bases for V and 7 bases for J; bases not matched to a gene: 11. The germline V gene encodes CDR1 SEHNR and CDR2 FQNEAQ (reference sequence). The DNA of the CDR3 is TGTGCCAGCAGCTTACAGAGGACAGGGGCACTAGGGACCCAGTACTTC. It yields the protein CASSLQRTGALGTQYF.

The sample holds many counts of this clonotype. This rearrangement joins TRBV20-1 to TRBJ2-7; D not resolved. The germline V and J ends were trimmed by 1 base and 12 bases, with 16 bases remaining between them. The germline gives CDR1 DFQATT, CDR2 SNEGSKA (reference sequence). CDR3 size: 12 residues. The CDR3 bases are TGCAGTGCTAGAGCCCACGGTTTTATGGCGTACTTC. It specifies CSARAHGFMAYF.

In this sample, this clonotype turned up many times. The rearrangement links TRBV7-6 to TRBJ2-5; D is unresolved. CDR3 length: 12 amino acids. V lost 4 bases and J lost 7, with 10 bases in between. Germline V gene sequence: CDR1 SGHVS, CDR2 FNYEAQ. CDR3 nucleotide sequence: TGTGCCAGCAGCTCAACAGCCGGGACCCAGTACTTC. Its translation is CASSSTAGTQYF.

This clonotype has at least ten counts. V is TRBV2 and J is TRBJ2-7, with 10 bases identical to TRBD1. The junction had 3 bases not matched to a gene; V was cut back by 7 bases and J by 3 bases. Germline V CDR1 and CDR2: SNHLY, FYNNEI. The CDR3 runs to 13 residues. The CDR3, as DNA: TGTGCCAGCACCGGACAGGGGGACTACGAGCAGTACTTC. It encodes CASTGQGDYEQYF.

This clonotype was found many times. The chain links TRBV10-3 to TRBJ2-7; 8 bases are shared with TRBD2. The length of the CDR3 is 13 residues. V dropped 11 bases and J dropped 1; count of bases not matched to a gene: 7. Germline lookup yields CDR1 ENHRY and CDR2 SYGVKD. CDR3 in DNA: TGTGCCGTCCGGGGGGGCTCATCCTACGAGCAGTACTTC. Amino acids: CAVRGGSSYEQYF.

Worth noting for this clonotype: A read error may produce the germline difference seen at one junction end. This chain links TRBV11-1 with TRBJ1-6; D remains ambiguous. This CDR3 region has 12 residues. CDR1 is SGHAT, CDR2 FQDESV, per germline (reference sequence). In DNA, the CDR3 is TGTACCAGTCAGGCGGGTAATTCACCCCTCCACTTT. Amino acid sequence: CTSQAGNSPLHF.

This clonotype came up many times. This chain's CDR3 is CASSNSQGDGYGYTF. The CDR3 bases are TGTGCCAGTAGTAACTCCCAGGGCGATGGCTATGGCTACACCTTC. The J gene is TRBJ1-2, the V gene TRBV19; D perhaps matches TRBD1 (5 bases). V was trimmed by 4 bases and J by 4 bases, leaving 16 bases between them. Germline CDR1 reads LNHDA; CDR2 reads SQIVND (reference sequence). This CDR3 region has 15 residues. Combining the CDR3 with reference TRBV19 and TRBJ1-2 gives the whole variable domain DGGITQSPKYLFRKEGQNVTLSCEQNLNHDAMYWYRQDPGQGLRLIYYSQIVNDFQKGDIAEGYSVSREKKESFPLTVTSAQKNPTAFYLCASSNSQGDGYGYTFGSGTRLTVV.

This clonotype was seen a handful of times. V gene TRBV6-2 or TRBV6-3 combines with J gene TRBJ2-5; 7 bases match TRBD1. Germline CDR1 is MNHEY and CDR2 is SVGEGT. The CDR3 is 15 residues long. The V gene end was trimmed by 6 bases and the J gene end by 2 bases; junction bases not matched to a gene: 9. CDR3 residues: CASRTDRAKQETQYF. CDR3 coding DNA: TGTGCCAGCAGAACAGACAGGGCAAAGCAAGAGACCCAGTACTTC.

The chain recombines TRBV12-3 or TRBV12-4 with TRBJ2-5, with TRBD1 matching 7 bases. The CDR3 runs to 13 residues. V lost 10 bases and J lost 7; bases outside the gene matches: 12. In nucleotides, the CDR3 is TGTGCCATCCGGGGACAGCAGCTTGGGACCCAGTACTTC. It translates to CAIRGQQLGTQYF.

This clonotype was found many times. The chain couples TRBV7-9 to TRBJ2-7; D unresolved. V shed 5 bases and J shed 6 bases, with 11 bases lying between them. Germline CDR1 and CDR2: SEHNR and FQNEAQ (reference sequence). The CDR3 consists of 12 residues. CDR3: CASSPSVFEQYF. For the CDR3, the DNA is TGTGCCAGCAGCCCAAGTGTATTCGAGCAGTACTTC.

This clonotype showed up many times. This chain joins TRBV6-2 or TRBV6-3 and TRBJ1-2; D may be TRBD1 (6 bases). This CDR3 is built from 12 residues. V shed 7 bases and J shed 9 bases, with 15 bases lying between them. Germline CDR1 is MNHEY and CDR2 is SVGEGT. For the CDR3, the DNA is TGTGCCAGCACGCTGGACAGTCCGAGCTACACCTTC. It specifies CASTLDSPSYTF.

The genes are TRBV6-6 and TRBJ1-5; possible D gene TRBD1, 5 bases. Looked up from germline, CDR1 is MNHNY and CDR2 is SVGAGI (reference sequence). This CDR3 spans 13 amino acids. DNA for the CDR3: TGTGGGGTGGGGGTTGGCGGCAATCAGCCCCAGCATTTT. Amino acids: CGVGVGGNQPQHF.

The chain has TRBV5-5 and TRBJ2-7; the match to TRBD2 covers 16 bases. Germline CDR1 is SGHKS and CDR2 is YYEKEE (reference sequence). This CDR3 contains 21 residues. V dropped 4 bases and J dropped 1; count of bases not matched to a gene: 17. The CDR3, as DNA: TGTGCCAGCAGCCTTAAGCCGTCGGGACTAGCGGGAGGGCCGGAATCCTACGAGCAGTACTTC. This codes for CASSLKPSGLAGGPESYEQYF.

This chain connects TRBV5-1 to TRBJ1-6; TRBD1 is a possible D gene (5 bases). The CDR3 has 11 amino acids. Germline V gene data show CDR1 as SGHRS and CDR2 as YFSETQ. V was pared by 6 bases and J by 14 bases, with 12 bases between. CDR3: CASNGDGALHF. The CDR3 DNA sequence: TGCGCCAGCAACGGGGACGGGGCCCTCCACTTT.